Following are 10 T cell receptor beta chains from one sample sequenced in a study of T cell changes during pregnancy in multiple sclerosis. The assay was immunoSEQ multiplex PCR, and TCRdb's table has in-frame clones only and misses some. The sample has around 50,000 clones; around 92% are singletons. The specimen was CD4+ T cells from peripheral blood mononuclear cells, collected in the third trimester of pregnancy. These receptors were collected from a female donor with multiple sclerosis, enrolled in a pregnancy study.

The genes are TRBV5-4 and TRBJ2-3; the D gene is possibly TRBD2 (6 bases). Germline V gene data show CDR1 as SGHNT and CDR2 as YYREEE (reference sequence). The CDR3 contains 15 residues. V was cut by 4 bases and J by 0 bases, with 12 bases left in between. The CDR3 spells CASSPLAESTDTQYF. In DNA form, the CDR3 reads TGTGCCAGCAGCCCTTTAGCGGAAAGCACAGATACGCAGTATTTT. The full variable domain, with the rest looked up from reference TRBV5-4 and TRBJ2-3, is ETGVTQSPTHLIKTRGQQVTLRCSSQSGHNTVSWYQQALGQGPQFIFQYYREEENGRGNFPPRFSGLQFPNYSSELNVNALELDDSALYLCASSPLAESTDTQYFGPGTRLTVL.

The V call is TRBV19, the J call TRBJ2-1; D perhaps matches TRBD1 (7 bases). The CDR3 sequence is 17 residues long. With 7 bases removed from V and 0 bases from J, the gap between germline ends came to 19 bases. Germline V gene data show CDR1 as LNHDA and CDR2 as SQIVND (reference sequence). The CDR3 sequence is CASTGVKGDSSYNEQFF. The CDR3 nucleotides are TGTGCCAGTACGGGGGTCAAGGGGGACAGCTCCTACAATGAGCAGTTCTTC.

This chain uses TRBV7-9 with TRBJ2-1, with a tentative D call TRBD2 (5 bases). The CDR3 extends over 14 amino acids. V was trimmed by 8 bases and J by 1 base, leaving 12 bases between them. Germline CDR1 and CDR2: SEHNR and FQNEAQ (reference sequence). CDR3 bases: TGTGCCAGCCTGGGAGCCAGTTCCTACAATGAGCAGTTCTTC. Amino acid sequence: CASLGASSYNEQFF.

V gene TRBV21-1 combines with J gene TRBJ2-7; the table names TRBD1, a call not compared with the DNA. TRBV21-1 has pseudogene status. The CDR3 loop spans 16 amino acids. CDR3 sequence: CASSKDQQGADPEQYF. The CDR3 DNA follows: TGTGCCAGCAGCAAAGACCAACAGGGGGCAGACCCCGAGCAGTACTTC.

V usage is TRBV6-5 and J usage is TRBJ2-7; 8 bases align to TRBD1. With V trimmed by 2 bases and J by 2 bases, 5 bases remained unmatched. Germline V CDR1 and CDR2: MNHEY, SVGAGI. This CDR3 comprises 15 residues. CDR3 residues: CASSYGQGATYEQYF. The CDR3, as DNA: TGTGCCAGCAGTTACGGGCAGGGGGCTACCTACGAGCAGTACTTC.

The chain couples TRBV9 to TRBJ2-1; D is unresolved. The CDR3 totals 15 residues. Trimming stripped 0 bases from V and 5 bases from J, with 12 bases between. Germline V CDR1 and CDR2: SGDLS, YYNGEE. The CDR3, as DNA: TGTGCCAGCAGCGTAGCGGTACTGCTCGACAATGAGCAGTTCTTC. This codes for CASSVAVLLDNEQFF.

CDR3 in amino acids: CASSLRQRGREKLFF. CDR3 nucleotides: TGTGCCAGCAGTTTGAGGCAAAGGGGCAGGGAAAAACTGTTTTTT. V and J are TRBV27 and TRBJ1-4, with a weak D call TRBD1 (5 bases). Germline values: CDR1 MNHEY, CDR2 SMNVEV (reference sequence). The CDR3 contains 15 residues. The germline V and J ends were trimmed by 3 bases and 8 bases, with 16 bases remaining between them.

This sequence joins TRBV7-2 and TRBJ2-7; TRBD2 might be the D (6 bases). The V end lost 5 bases, the J end lost 3 bases, and 14 bases lay between the germline ends. CDR1 and CDR2 (germline): SGHTA, FQGNSA. This CDR3 region has 14 residues. CDR3 in DNA: TGTGCCAGCAGCCTAGTCGGGGGTGGCTACGAGCAGTACTTC. This codes for CASSLVGGGYEQYF.

The V and J genes are TRBV6-5 and TRBJ2-1; D is uncertain. CDR1 and CDR2 from the germline V gene are MNHEY and SVGAGI. The CDR3 spans 11 residues. Trimming took 4 bases from V and 7 from J, leaving 5 bases between them. CDR3 amino acids: CASSSPNEQFF. CDR3 sequence (DNA): TGTGCCAGCAGTTCCCCAAATGAGCAGTTCTTC.

V usage is TRBV19 and J usage is TRBJ2-7, with TRBD1 matching 10 bases. V lost 3 bases, J lost 4 bases, and 3 bases stayed unmatched. CDR1 and CDR2 (germline): LNHDA, SQIVND (reference sequence). This CDR3 is 14 amino acids long. CDR3 sequence reads: CASSIAGQGYEQYF. CDR3 bases: TGTGCCAGTAGTATCGCGGGACAGGGGTACGAGCAGTACTTC.